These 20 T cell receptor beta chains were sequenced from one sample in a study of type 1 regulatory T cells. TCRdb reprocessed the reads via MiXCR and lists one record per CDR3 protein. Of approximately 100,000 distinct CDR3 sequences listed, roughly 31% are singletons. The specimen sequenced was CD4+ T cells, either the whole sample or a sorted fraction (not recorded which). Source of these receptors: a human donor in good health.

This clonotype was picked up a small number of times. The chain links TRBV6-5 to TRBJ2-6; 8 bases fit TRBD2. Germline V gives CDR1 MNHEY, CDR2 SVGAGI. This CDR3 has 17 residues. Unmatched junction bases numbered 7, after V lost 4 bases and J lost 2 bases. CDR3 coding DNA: TGTGCCAGCAGTTCTGCGGGAGGTATTACTGGGGCCAACGTCCTGACTTTC. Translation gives CASSSAGGITGANVLTF.

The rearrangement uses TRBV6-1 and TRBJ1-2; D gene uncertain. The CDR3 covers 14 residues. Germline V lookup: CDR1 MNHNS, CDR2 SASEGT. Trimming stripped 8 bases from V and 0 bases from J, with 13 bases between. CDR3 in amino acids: CASARRSTNYGYTF. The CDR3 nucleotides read TGTGCCAGCGCAAGGCGGAGCACTAACTATGGCTACACCTTC.

The CDR3 reads CASSSSFGTSGQETQYF. Written as DNA, the CDR3 is TGTGCCAGCAGCTCCTCGTTCGGGACTAGCGGACAAGAGACCCAGTACTTC. V usage is TRBV7-2 and J usage is TRBJ2-5; 11 bases match TRBD2. Germline V CDR1 and CDR2: SGHTA, FQGNSA. V trimming: 4 bases; J trimming: 2 bases; junction bases outside the gene matches: 9. The CDR3 extends over 17 amino acids.

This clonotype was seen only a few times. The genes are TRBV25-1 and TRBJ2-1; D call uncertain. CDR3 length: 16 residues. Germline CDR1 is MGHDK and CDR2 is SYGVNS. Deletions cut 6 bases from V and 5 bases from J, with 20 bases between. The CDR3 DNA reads TGTGCCAGCAGGCCCTGGATGGGGTTGAGAAACAATGAGCAGTTCTTC. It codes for CASRPWMGLRNNEQFF.

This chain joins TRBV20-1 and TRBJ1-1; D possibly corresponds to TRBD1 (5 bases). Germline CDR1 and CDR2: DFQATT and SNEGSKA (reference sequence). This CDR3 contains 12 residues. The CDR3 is CRGEDGNTEAFF. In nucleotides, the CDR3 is TGCAGGGGGGAAGACGGGAACACTGAAGCTTTCTTT.

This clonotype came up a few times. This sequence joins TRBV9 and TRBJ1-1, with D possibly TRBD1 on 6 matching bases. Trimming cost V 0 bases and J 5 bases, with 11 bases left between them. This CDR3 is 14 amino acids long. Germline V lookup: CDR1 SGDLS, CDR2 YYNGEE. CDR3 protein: CASSVGQEGTEAFF. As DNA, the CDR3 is TGTGCCAGCAGCGTAGGACAGGAGGGGACTGAAGCTTTCTTT. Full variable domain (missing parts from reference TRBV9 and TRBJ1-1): DSGVTQTPKHLITATGQRVTLRCSPRSGDLSVYWYQQSLDQGLQFLIQYYNGEERAKGNILERFSAQQFPDLHSELNLSSLELGDSALYFCASSVGQEGTEAFFGQGTRLTVV.

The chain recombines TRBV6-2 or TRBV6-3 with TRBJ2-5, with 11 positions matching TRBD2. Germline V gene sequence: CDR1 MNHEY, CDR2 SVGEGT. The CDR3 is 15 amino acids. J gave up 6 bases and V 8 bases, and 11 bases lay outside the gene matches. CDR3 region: CASGLTSGNMKTQYF. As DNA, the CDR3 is TGTGCCAGCGGCCTGACTAGCGGGAACATGAAGACCCAGTACTTC.

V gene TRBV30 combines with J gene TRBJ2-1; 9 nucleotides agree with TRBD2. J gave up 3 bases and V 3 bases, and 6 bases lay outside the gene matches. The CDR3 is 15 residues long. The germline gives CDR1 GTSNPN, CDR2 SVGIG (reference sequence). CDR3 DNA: TGTGCCTGGAGCGGTGCGGGAGGGATCTACAATGAGCAGTTCTTC. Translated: CAWSGAGGIYNEQFF.

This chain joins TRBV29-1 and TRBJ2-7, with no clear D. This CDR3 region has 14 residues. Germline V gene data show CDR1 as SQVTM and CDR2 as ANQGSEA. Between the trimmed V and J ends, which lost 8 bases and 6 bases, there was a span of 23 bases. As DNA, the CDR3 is TGCAGCACGACGGGCGGATATGGGGATTTCGAGCAGTACTTC. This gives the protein CSTTGGYGDFEQYF.

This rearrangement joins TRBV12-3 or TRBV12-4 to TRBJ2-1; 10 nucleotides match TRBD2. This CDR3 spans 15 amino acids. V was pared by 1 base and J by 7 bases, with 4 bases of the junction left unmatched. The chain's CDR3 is CASSLGAGGLNEQFF. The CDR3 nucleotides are TGTGCCAGCAGTTTAGGAGCGGGAGGGTTAAATGAGCAGTTCTTC.

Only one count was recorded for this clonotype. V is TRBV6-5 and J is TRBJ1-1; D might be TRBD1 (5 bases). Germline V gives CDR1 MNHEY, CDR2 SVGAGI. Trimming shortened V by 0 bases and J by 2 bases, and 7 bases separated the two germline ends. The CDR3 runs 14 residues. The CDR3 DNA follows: TGTGCCAGCAGTTACTCGAGGGGTAACACTGAAGCTTTCTTT. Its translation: CASSYSRGNTEAFF.

The CDR3: CASSTSRAGQGNEQFF. The CDR3 DNA is TGTGCCAGCAGCACTTCGAGGGCGGGACAGGGGAATGAGCAGTTCTTC. The V and J genes are TRBV28 and TRBJ2-1; 10 bases match TRBD1. With 6 bases clipped from V and 7 bases from J, the junction kept 12 bases outside the gene matches. Germline values: CDR1 MDHEN, CDR2 SYDVKM. The CDR3 is made up of 16 amino acids. Using reference TRBV28 and TRBJ2-1 for the parts outside the CDR3, the full variable domain is DVKVTQSSRYLVKRTGEKVFLECVQDMDHENMFWYRQDPGLGLRLIYFSYDVKMKEKGDIPEGYSVSREKKERFSLILESASTNQTSMYLCASSTSRAGQGNEQFFGPGTRLTVL.

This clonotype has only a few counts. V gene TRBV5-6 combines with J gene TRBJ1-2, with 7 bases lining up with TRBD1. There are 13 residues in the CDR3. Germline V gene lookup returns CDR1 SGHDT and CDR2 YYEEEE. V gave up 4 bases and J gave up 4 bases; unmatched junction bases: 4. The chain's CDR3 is CASSPTGAYGYTF. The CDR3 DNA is TGTGCCAGCAGCCCCACAGGGGCCTATGGCTACACCTTC.

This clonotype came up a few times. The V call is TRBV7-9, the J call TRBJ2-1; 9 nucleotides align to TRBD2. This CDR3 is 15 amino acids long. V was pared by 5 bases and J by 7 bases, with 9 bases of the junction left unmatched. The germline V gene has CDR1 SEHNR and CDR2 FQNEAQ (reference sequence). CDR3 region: CASSPLGLAQNEQFF. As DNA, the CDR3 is TGTGCCAGCAGCCCGCTAGGACTAGCGCAAAATGAGCAGTTCTTC.

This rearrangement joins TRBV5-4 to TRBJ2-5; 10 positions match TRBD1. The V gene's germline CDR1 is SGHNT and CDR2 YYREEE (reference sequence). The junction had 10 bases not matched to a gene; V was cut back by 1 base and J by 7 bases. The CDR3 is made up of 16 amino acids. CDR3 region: CASSLNAGQGTGTQYF. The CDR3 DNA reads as TGTGCCAGCAGCTTGAACGCGGGACAGGGGACGGGGACCCAGTACTTC.

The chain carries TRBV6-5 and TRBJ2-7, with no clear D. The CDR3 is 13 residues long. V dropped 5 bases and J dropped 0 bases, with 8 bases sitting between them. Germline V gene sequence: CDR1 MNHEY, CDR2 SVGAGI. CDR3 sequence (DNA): TGTGCCAGCAGTACCCCCACCTCCTACGAGCAGTACTTC. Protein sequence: CASSTPTSYEQYF.

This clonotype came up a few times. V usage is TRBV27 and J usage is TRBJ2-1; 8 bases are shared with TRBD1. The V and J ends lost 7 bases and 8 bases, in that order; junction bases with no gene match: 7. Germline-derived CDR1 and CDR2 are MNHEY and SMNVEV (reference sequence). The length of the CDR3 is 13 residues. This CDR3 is CASTRTGWDEQFF. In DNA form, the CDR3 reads TGTGCCAGCACCCGGACAGGGTGGGATGAGCAGTTCTTC.

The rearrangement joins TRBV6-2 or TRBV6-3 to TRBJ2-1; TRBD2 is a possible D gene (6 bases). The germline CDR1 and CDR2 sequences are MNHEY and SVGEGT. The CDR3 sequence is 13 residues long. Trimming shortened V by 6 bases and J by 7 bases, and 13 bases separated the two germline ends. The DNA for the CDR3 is TGTGCCAGCAGCGGGAGAGACAATAATGAGCAGTTCTTC. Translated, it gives CASSGRDNNEQFF.

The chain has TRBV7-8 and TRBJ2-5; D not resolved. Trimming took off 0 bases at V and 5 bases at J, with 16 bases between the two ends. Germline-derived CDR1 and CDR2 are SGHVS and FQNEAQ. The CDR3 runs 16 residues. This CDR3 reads CASSLAGRATEETQYF. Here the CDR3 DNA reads TGTGCCAGCAGCTTAGCTGGACGGGCCACCGAGGAGACCCAGTACTTC.

CDR3 DNA: TGTGCCAGCAGTTTATATCCGCGAGGACAGGCGGGCACCTATAATTCACCCCTCCACTTT. Translation gives CASSLYPRGQAGTYNSPLHF. V gene TRBV28 combines with J gene TRBJ1-6, with 7 bases identical to TRBD1. Germline CDR1 and CDR2: MDHEN and SYDVKM. After removal of 1 base from V and 2 bases from J, the junction contained 14 bases not matched to a gene. The CDR3 is made up of 20 amino acids. Together with reference TRBV28 and TRBJ1-6, the CDR3 gives the full variable domain: DVKVTQSSRYLVKRTGEKVFLECVQDMDHENMFWYRQDPGLGLRLIYFSYDVKMKEKGDIPEGYSVSREKKERFSLILESASTNQTSMYLCASSLYPRGQAGTYNSPLHFGNGTRLTVT.